This TCR beta chain was sequenced during a study of T-cell memory formation after mild COVID-19. Trimming left V 3 bases short and J 3 bases short, with 11 bases between. Germline CDR1 reads KGHDR; CDR2 reads SFDVKD. The CDR3 length is 14 residues. TCRdb re-analysed the 5' RACE reads in MiXCR, keeping a single row per CDR3 protein. Of 470,000 or so distinct CDR3 sequences in the sample, around 19% were seen once. This clonotype was observed a few times. This chain uses TRBV24-1 with TRBJ2-7, with a weak D call TRBD1 (6 bases). Sequencing was carried out using PBMCs or a T cell subset sorted from them (not recorded which). The sequence was obtained from an adult woman who had mild COVID-19 (a few samples of this study predate the infection). Cell type and time point are not known. The CDR3 spells CATSDRQDVYEQYF. CDR3 DNA: TGTGCCACCAGTGATCGACAGGATGTCTACGAGCAGTACTTC.